This T cell receptor beta chain was retrieved from a study of shared clonotypes between healthy human individuals. Turning to this clone: Its antigen is not identified.

The germline V gene has CDR1 MNHNS and CDR2 SASEGT. V lost 3 bases and J lost 6, with 11 bases in between. This CDR3 spans 14 amino acids. Each of the donors was a healthy adult who was HIV-negative and had not had a recent acute infection or vaccination. Study conclusions and caveats: Despite large depth, sorted-subset datasets appeared incompletely sequenced. The naive CD4 repertoires of a handful of donors were compared, and around 5% of clonotypes were shared.

Researchers divided each subset's genomic DNA evenly across several immunoSEQ plates. Using immunoSEQ multiplex PCR, the repertoire was profiled, and TCRdb retains in-frame clones only, with some absent. The sample holds 950,000 to 1,100,000 clones, about 70% seen once. This TCR was recovered from a man between 18 and 35 years old in good health. V usage is TRBV6-1 and J usage is TRBJ1-4; D gene ambiguous. The sequenced sample consisted of memory CD4+ T cells sorted from blood. As for subset: CD45RA-negative fraction. The CDR3 region is CASSDTEFDEKLFF. Written as DNA, the CDR3 is TGTGCCAGCAGTGATACAGAGTTCGATGAAAAACTGTTTTTT.